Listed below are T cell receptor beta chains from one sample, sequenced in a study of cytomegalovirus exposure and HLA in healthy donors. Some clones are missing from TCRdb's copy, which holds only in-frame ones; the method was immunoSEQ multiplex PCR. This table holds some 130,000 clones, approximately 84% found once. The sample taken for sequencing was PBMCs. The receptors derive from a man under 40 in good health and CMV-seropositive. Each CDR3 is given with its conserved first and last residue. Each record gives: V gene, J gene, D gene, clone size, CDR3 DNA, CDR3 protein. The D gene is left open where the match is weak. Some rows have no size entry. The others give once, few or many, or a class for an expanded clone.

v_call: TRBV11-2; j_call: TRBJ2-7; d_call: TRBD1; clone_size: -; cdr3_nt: TGTGCCAGCAGCCCCGGACGACAGGGGGCGAACGAGCAGTACTTC; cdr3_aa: CASSPGRQGANEQYF
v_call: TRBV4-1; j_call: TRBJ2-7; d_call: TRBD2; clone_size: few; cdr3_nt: TGCGCCAGCAGCCAAGTTGCGGGGGAACTACGGGAGCAGTACTTC; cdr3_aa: CASSQVAGELREQYF
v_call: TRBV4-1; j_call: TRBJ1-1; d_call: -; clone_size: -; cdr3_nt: TGCGCCAGCAGCCAAGATAGATGGGGGCGAAGCACTGAAGCTTTCTTT; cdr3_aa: CASSQDRWGRSTEAFF
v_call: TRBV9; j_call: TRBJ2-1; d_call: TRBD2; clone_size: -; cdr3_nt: TGTGCCAGCAGCGGACAGCTAGCGGGAGAGATCAATGAGCAGTTCTTC; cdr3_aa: CASSGQLAGEINEQFF
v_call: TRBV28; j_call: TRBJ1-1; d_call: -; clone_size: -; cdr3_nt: TGTGCCAGCAGTTTAACACAGGAGAACACTGAAGCTTTCTTT; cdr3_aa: CASSLTQENTEAFF
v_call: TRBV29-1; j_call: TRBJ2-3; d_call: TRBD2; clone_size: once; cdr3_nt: TGCAGCGTTGAAGGTGGGACTAGCGGCCTCGACACAGATACGCAGTATTTT; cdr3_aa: CSVEGGTSGLDTDTQYF
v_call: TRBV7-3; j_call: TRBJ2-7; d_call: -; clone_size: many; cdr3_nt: TGTGCCAGCAGCTTAGGGCAGGGTAGCTCCTACGAGCAGTACTTC; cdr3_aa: CASSLGQGSSYEQYF
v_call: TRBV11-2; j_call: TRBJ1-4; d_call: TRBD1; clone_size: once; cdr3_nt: TGTGCCAGCAGCTTAGGGGACAGGGGGCCTGCTAATGAAAAACTGTTTTTT; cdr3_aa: CASSLGDRGPANEKLFF
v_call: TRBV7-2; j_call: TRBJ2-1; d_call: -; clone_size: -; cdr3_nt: TGTGCCAGCAGCCGGAGAGAGGGGGTGAACAATGAGCAGTTCTTC; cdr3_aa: CASSRREGVNNEQFF
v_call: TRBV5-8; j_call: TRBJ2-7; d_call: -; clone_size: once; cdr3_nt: TGTGCCAGCAGCTTGGAAGGCAGGGGGGCCCTTCTTTCCTCCTACGAGCAGTACTTC; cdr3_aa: CASSLEGRGALLSSYEQYF